This T cell receptor beta chain stems from a study of T cell responses to AZD1222 COVID-19 vaccine. Findings and limits, study-wide: At study baseline, merely six AZD1222 recipients were seropositive. Every sample of the repertoires postdated the peak T cell response. There were vaccine-associated CD4 TCRs across spike, dominant at 160-218 and 743-854.

TCRdb keeps only in-frame clones here, not all; method: immunoSEQ multiplex PCR. The sample records over 150,000 clones, roughly 94% being singletons. From germline, CDR1 is SGHVS and CDR2 FNYEAQ. Trimming cost V 4 bases and J 6 bases; bases outside gene matches: 10. The length of the CDR3 is 15 residues. This clone was detected only once. The antigen remains unidentified. The chain links TRBV7-6 to TRBJ2-7, with TRBD1 matching 9 bases. The sample was peripheral blood, taken on day 0 of MenACWY control vaccination. The receptor comes from an adult in good health. CDR3 bases: TGTGCCAGCAGCTCACGGGACAGGGAACTTCCCGAGCAGTACTTC. It translates to CASSSRDRELPEQYF.